A selection of T cell receptor beta chains follows, all from one sample in a study of response to subunit inactivated influenza vaccine. TCRdb reanalysed the RT-PCR reads using MiXCR and keeps one entry per CDR3 protein. The sample contains under 750,000 distinct CDR3 sequences, approximately 12% of which appear only once. This material consisted of PBMCs from blood, taken on the day of vaccination. The receptors stem from a man over 45 who received an inactivated influenza vaccine. Both conserved end residues are part of each CDR3. The order of the fields is J gene, clone size, V gene, CDR3 protein. Not every row has a clone size; where given, it reads once, few, many or a size class.

>TRBJ2-7|-|TRBV19
CASSPSGTRTYEQYF
>TRBJ1-5|many|TRBV6-1
CASIGTGDGQPQHF
>TRBJ2-3|few|TRBV12-3/TRBV12-4
CASSLGTGGFDTQYF
>TRBJ2-3|-|TRBV20-1
CSARPLTEAPTDTQYF
>TRBJ2-7|few|TRBV5-5
CASRSGVSYEQYF
>TRBJ2-7|many|TRBV12-3/TRBV12-4
CASSIQGAYEQYF
>TRBJ1-3|-|TRBV5-1
CASTPLDGNTIYF
>TRBJ2-6|-|TRBV7-2
CASSRHLTRSGANVLTF
>TRBJ2-1|few|TRBV25-1
CASAGWVDNEQFF
>TRBJ2-1|-|TRBV2
CASTSQVGNEQFF
>TRBJ2-1|-|TRBV30
CAWSDGKRGYNEQFF
>TRBJ2-1|-|TRBV12-5
CASAPGTSGGLDYNEQFF
>TRBJ2-3|-|TRBV5-1
CASSLASHTDPTDTQYF
>TRBJ2-7|-|TRBV2
CASTPESNRYSYEQYF
>TRBJ1-1|-|TRBV12-3/TRBV12-4
CASSPYGITEAFF
>TRBJ2-2|-|TRBV20-1
CSASLDGQDAGELFF
>TRBJ1-1|many|TRBV28
CASSLFRGRRNTEAFF
>TRBJ2-3|-|TRBV7-2
CASSLAPQDTQYF
>TRBJ2-3|few|TRBV11-1
CASSSTRPGVTWGDTQYF
>TRBJ2-1|few|TRBV12-3/TRBV12-4
CASSPTSGREQFF
>TRBJ2-5|many|TRBV12-3/TRBV12-4
CASSFSSGSRETQYF
>TRBJ2-7|many|TRBV20-1
CSARGVSFPSYEQYF
>TRBJ2-7|-|TRBV29-1
CSVEFLGLGYEQYF
>TRBJ2-7|-|TRBV20-1
CSVPRGNEQYF
>TRBJ2-3|-|TRBV10-3
CAISGAGSPDTQYF
>TRBJ2-7|few|TRBV27
CASSPGTSGSEQYF
>TRBJ2-1|-|TRBV7-2
CASSLVSGSRSYNEQFF